These 18 T cell receptor beta chains came from one sample sequenced in a study of cytomegalovirus exposure and HLA in healthy donors. The method was immunoSEQ multiplex PCR; TCRdb's version includes in-frame clones alone and lacks a portion of them. Altogether under 100,000 clones are present, approximately 96% being singletons, with the ten largest covering roughly 0.82%. The sequenced sample was PBMCs. The receptors here all came from a man aged 18 to 35 in good health and CMV-seronegative.

V gene TRBV7-8 combines with J gene TRBJ2-3; D perhaps matches TRBD1 (6 bases). V was shortened by 2 bases and J by 8 bases, with 17 bases between the two germline ends. Germline lookup yields CDR1 SGHVS and CDR2 FQNEAQ. The length of the CDR3 is 15 residues. CDR3 DNA sequence: TGTGCCAGCAGCTTAATTGAACAGGGAAATCCTACGCAGTATTTT. It specifies CASSLIEQGNPTQYF.

The chain is built from TRBV7-9 and TRBJ2-1, with D perhaps TRBD2 (5 bases). The CDR3 length is 14 residues. V gave up 5 bases and J gave up 1 base, with 9 bases separating them. Germline CDR1 is SEHNR and CDR2 is FQNEAQ (reference sequence). CDR3 protein: CASSGSRSYNEQFF. The CDR3 coding sequence is TGTGCCAGCAGCGGGAGTAGATCCTACAATGAGCAGTTCTTC. Combining the CDR3 with reference TRBV7-9 and TRBJ2-1 gives the whole variable domain DTGVSQNPRHKITKRGQNVTFRCDPISEHNRLYWYRQTLGQGPEFLTYFQNEAQLEKSRLLSDRFSAERPKGSFSTLEIQRTEQGDSAMYLCASSGSRSYNEQFFGPGTRLTVL.

The chain joins TRBV27 to TRBJ2-2, with 12 bases identical to TRBD1. The CDR3 has 15 amino acids. CDR1 MNHEY and CDR2 SMNVEV come from the germline V gene (reference sequence). V shed 6 bases and J 4 bases; nucleotides not matched to a gene: 3. CDR3 nucleotides: TGTGCCAGCAGGGGGACAGGGGGCGGCACCGGGGAGCTGTTTTTT. Translating gives CASRGTGGGTGELFF.

This chain links TRBV6-5 with TRBJ1-2; D call uncertain. V was shortened by 6 bases and J by 1 base, with 6 bases between the two germline ends. This CDR3 is built from 12 residues. Germline assignment: CDR1 MNHEY and CDR2 SVGAGI. CDR3 in DNA: TGTGCCAGCAGAGCCGATAACTATGGCTACACCTTC. This encodes CASRADNYGYTF.

The chain employs TRBV6-5 and TRBJ1-5; 9 nucleotides agree with TRBD1. The germline V gene has CDR1 MNHEY and CDR2 SVGAGI. This CDR3 has 14 residues. J lost 4 bases, V lost 5 bases, and 3 bases had no gene match. In DNA form, the CDR3 reads TGTGCCAGCAGTGTTGACAGGGGGAATCAGCCCCAGCATTTT. This sequence encodes CASSVDRGNQPQHF.

V gene TRBV19 combines with J gene TRBJ2-3, with TRBD2 matching 9 bases. The CDR3 contains 18 residues. V was clipped by 6 bases and J by 2 bases; unmatched bases: 15. The germline V gene encodes CDR1 LNHDA and CDR2 SQIVND (reference sequence). In DNA form, the CDR3 reads TGTGCCAGTAGCCTAGGTTTACCGAGACTAGCGGTCACAGATACGCAGTATTTT. Translating gives CASSLGLPRLAVTDTQYF.

The gene calls are TRBV6-6 and TRBJ1-1, with a tentative D call TRBD1 (6 bases). The CDR3 sequence is 16 residues long. The germline V and J ends were trimmed by 4 bases and 5 bases, with 20 bases remaining between them. Germline V gene data show CDR1 as MNHNY and CDR2 as SVGAGI (reference sequence). The CDR3 DNA reads as TGTGCCAGCAGTTCACGACGGGGGGCGCAGGGGACTGAAGCTTTCTTT. Translated: CASSSRRGAQGTEAFF.

The V call is TRBV27, the J call TRBJ2-5; 7 bases map to TRBD1. This CDR3 is 13 amino acids long. V gave up 5 bases and J gave up 4 bases; unmatched junction bases: 4. Germline V lookup: CDR1 MNHEY, CDR2 SMNVEV (reference sequence). The CDR3 DNA follows: TGTGCCAGCAGTCCCCGACAGGGAGAGACCCAGTACTTC. This gives the protein CASSPRQGETQYF.

This clone was seen only once. CDR3 DNA sequence: TGTGCCAGCAGCTATCCCGGGACTAGCGTGGGCGAGCAGTACTTC. As protein: CASSYPGTSVGEQYF. This chain connects TRBV11-1 to TRBJ2-7; 10 bases align to TRBD2. Germline lookup yields CDR1 SGHAT and CDR2 FQDESV (reference sequence). This CDR3 comprises 15 residues. J was trimmed by 6 bases and V by 4 bases; bases with no gene match: 9.

The gene calls are TRBV27 and TRBJ1-1; 9 bases fit TRBD1. The CDR3 spans 15 residues. The J segment lost 8 bases and the V segment lost 4 bases, leaving 11 bases of the junction unmatched. Germline V gene data show CDR1 as MNHEY and CDR2 as SMNVEV (reference sequence). The CDR3 sequence: CASSSTTGGLSEAFF. In nucleotides, the CDR3 is TGTGCCAGCAGTTCCACAACAGGGGGCTTATCCGAAGCTTTCTTT.

V and J are TRBV5-4 and TRBJ1-1; D is uncertain. The CDR3 loop spans 13 amino acids. The V gene's germline CDR1 is SGHNT and CDR2 YYREEE (reference sequence). Trimming took off 10 bases at V and 1 base at J, with 14 bases between the two ends. The CDR3 loop reads CALSREENTEAFF. CDR3 DNA sequence: TGTGCCTTGAGCCGAGAGGAGAACACTGAAGCTTTCTTT.

The gene calls are TRBV28 and TRBJ2-7, with TRBD2 as a possible D gene (7 bases). This CDR3 region has 16 residues. Germline assignment: CDR1 MDHEN and CDR2 SYDVKM. Trimming removed 7 bases at V and 0 bases at J, with 19 bases between. CDR3 DNA: TGTGCCAGCACCCCCGAAGGGAGGGGGACCTCCTACGAGCAGTACTTC. Translated, it gives CASTPEGRGTSYEQYF.

J is TRBJ1-1 and V is TRBV27; 8 bases are a match to TRBD1. Germline V gives CDR1 MNHEY, CDR2 SMNVEV (reference sequence). This CDR3 has 15 residues. V dropped 1 base and J dropped 1; count of bases not matched to a gene: 2. CDR3 sequence reads: CASSLLGQGNTEAFF. CDR3 coding DNA: TGTGCCAGCAGTTTATTAGGACAGGGGAACACTGAAGCTTTCTTT.

The chain is built from TRBV30 and TRBJ2-2; 8 nucleotides align to TRBD2. The V gene end was trimmed by 4 bases and the J gene end by 6 bases; junction bases not matched to a gene: 22. Germline CDR1 is GTSNPN and CDR2 is SVGIG (reference sequence). This CDR3 region has 19 residues. CDR3 region: CAWKSMVGRAFDSPGELFF. Written as DNA, the CDR3 is TGTGCCTGGAAATCGATGGTCGGGAGGGCCTTTGATTCCCCCGGGGAGCTGTTTTTT.

This chain connects TRBV6-1 to TRBJ1-2; 9 bases agree with TRBD1. The germline V gene has CDR1 MNHNS and CDR2 SASEGT. V lost 7 bases to trimming and J lost 4 bases; unmatched junction nucleotides: 7. The CDR3 contains 14 residues. DNA for the CDR3: TGTGCCAGCACTGAGGACAGGGGAGGCTATGGCTACACCTTC. Amino acids: CASTEDRGGYGYTF.

This chain uses TRBV28 with TRBJ1-5; 8 bases match TRBD1. J lost 1 base, V lost 5 bases, and 4 bases had no gene match. CDR1 and CDR2 (germline): MDHEN, SYDVKM. The CDR3 contains 15 residues. The CDR3 protein is CASSGQGVSNQPQHF. Here the CDR3 DNA reads TGTGCCAGCAGTGGACAGGGAGTCAGCAATCAGCCCCAGCATTTT.

This rearrangement joins TRBV6-1 to TRBJ1-1, with 7 nucleotides matching TRBD1. V was pared by 6 bases and J by 1 base, with 8 bases of the junction left unmatched. The CDR3 is 15 amino acids. Germline V gene lookup returns CDR1 MNHNS and CDR2 SASEGT. CDR3 region: CASRVGQGGNTEAFF. The CDR3 DNA sequence: TGTGCCAGCAGAGTGGGTCAGGGGGGGAACACTGAAGCTTTCTTT.

This clone was observed once. The chain employs TRBV12-2 and TRBJ2-1; TRBD2 is the table's D call and was not checked against the DNA. TRBV12-2 is labeled a pseudogene. CDR3 length equals 17 residues. This chain's CDR3 is CASHWNGPRESDNEQFF. CDR3 DNA: TGTGCAAGTCACTGGAACGGGCCTCGGGAGTCCGACAATGAGCAGTTCTTC.